These T cell receptor beta chains were read from a single sample in a study of identical twins. TCRdb reanalysed the 5' RACE reads using MiXCR and keeps one entry per CDR3 protein. The data contain some 230,000 distinct CDR3 sequences, over 5% of them singletons. A further study also used this sample, focusing on T cells expressing NK-cell markers.

The sequenced sample was CD8+ T cells sorted from blood. Source of these receptors: a woman between 18 and 29 years old in good health. CDR3s include the opening cysteine and the closing phenylalanine or tryptophan. The D gene is left open where the match is weak. Size is omitted from some rows. Given values are once, few, many or a class for expanded clones.

V	J	size	D	DNA	CDR3
TRBV12-3/TRBV12-4	TRBJ1-1	many	TRBD1	TGTGCCAGCAGCCTTAATGGACAGGGCGCTGAAGCTTTCTTT	CASSLNGQGAEAFF
TRBV6-2/TRBV6-3	TRBJ2-3	.	TRBD2	TGTGCCAGCAGGCTACTGGGGGGGGTCCTGATAACAGATACGCAGTATTTT	CASRLLGGVLITDTQYF
TRBV12-3/TRBV12-4	TRBJ2-1	many	.	TGTGCCAGCTGCTTTCAGGCTTTCTACAATGAGCAGTTCTTC	CASCFQAFYNEQFF
TRBV6-5	TRBJ1-1	few	.	TGTGCCAGCAGTTACTCGGGCTTGGCAGGGAACACTGAAGCTTTCTTT	CASSYSGLAGNTEAFF
TRBV27	TRBJ2-7	.	.	TGTGCCAGCAGTTTAACGAGGGGCGAGCAGTACTTC	CASSLTRGEQYF
TRBV5-1	TRBJ2-3	.	.	TGCGCCAGCAGCCCATTGGTGCCAGATACGCAGTATTTT	CASSPLVPDTQYF
TRBV25-1	TRBJ2-3	many	.	TGTGCCAGCAGTGCTACCGGGATTAGCACAGATACGCAGTATTTT	CASSATGISTDTQYF
TRBV7-9	TRBJ2-1	.	TRBD2	TGTGCCAGCCTCAAAAGGCGGGGGGAGAGCTCCTACAATGAGCAGTTCTTC	CASLKRRGESSYNEQFF
TRBV27	TRBJ2-7	few	.	TGTGCCAGCAGTCCACTCGACAGGAGGTCCTACGAGCAGTACTTC	CASSPLDRRSYEQYF
TRBV4-3	TRBJ2-1	few	TRBD2	TGCGCCAGCAGCCAAGAGGCGGGAGCGCACAATGAGCAGTTCTTC	CASSQEAGAHNEQFF
TRBV29-1	TRBJ1-2	many	.	TGCAGCGTCCGAACCGGCTTTGAGGGCTACACCTTC	CSVRTGFEGYTF
TRBV7-9	TRBJ1-5	many	.	TGTGCCAGCAGCCCTGGCCTCTCGGGGTATCAGCCCCAGCATTTT	CASSPGLSGYQPQHF
TRBV20-1	TRBJ2-4	.	.	TGCAGTGCGAAAGGTGTAGCCAAAAACATTCAGTACTTC	CSAKGVAKNIQYF
TRBV29-1	TRBJ1-2	many	.	TGCAGCGCCCCGACAGACGATTATGGCTACACCTTC	CSAPTDDYGYTF
TRBV12-3/TRBV12-4	TRBJ1-2	many	TRBD1	TGTGCCAGCATAAGGGACAGCTTATATACCAACTATGGCTACACCTTC	CASIRDSLYTNYGYTF
TRBV19	TRBJ1-1	few	.	TGTGCCAGTAGTGTAGGGCGTAAGGCTGAAGCTTTCTTT	CASSVGRKAEAFF
TRBV20-1	TRBJ2-5	.	.	TGCAGTGCCTCGGGACGGCCGCAAGAGACCCAGTACTTC	CSASGRPQETQYF
TRBV6-2/TRBV6-3	TRBJ2-1	few	.	TGTGCCAGCACCCTCGGGGCGAGCGGGAATGAGCAGTTCTTC	CASTLGASGNEQFF
TRBV18	TRBJ2-1	.	TRBD2	TGTGCCAGCATGCGGACTAGCGATCCCGAGCAGTTCTTC	CASMRTSDPEQFF
TRBV20-1	TRBJ2-1	many	.	TGCAGTGCTAGATCGGTTGAGCAGTTCTTC	CSARSVEQFF
TRBV9	TRBJ1-6	few	.	TGTGCCAGCAGCGTAGGTCTAAGTAATTCACCCCTCCACTTT	CASSVGLSNSPLHF
TRBV20-1	TRBJ2-7	few	.	TGCAGTGCCAGTGGGGGGCTGTCGTCCTACGAGCAGTACTTC	CSASGGLSSYEQYF
TRBV2	TRBJ1-2	.	.	TGTGCCAGCAGGACAGCTATTAATGGCTACACCTTC	CASRTAINGYTF